These 20 T cell receptor beta chains originate from one sample sequenced in a study of T cell repertoires in cytomegalovirus infection. A single record per CDR3 protein comes from TCRdb applying MiXCR to the reads. In the table there are roughly 760,000 distinct CDR3 sequences, 35% to 40% of which are singletons. The sequencing sample was made of PBMCs. The receptors derive from a human donor in good health (CMV status not recorded). Some clones in this sample may be carry-over from other donors' samples.

This clonotype was seen only a few times. The gene calls are TRBV27 and TRBJ1-2; D possibly corresponds to TRBD1 (5 bases). Germline values: CDR1 MNHEY, CDR2 SMNVEV (reference sequence). This CDR3 contains 13 residues. With 5 bases removed from V and 6 bases from J, the gap between germline ends came to 13 bases. This chain's CDR3 is CASSPGRSHGYTF. The DNA for the CDR3 is TGTGCCAGCAGTCCGGGACGGAGCCATGGCTACACCTTC.

The table lists this clonotype with a few counts. The chain recombines TRBV19 with TRBJ1-1; D remains ambiguous. CDR3 size: 13 residues. The germline gives CDR1 LNHDA, CDR2 SQIVND (reference sequence). The V end was cut by 7 bases, the J end by 4 bases, with 13 bases between. The CDR3 nucleotides read TGTGCCAGTACTTCCCCTAGGGCCACTGAAGCTTTCTTT. It is translated as CASTSPRATEAFF. The full variable domain, in which reference TRBV19 and TRBJ1-1 provide the parts outside the CDR3, is DGGITQSPKYLFRKEGQNVTLSCEQNLNHDAMYWYRQDPGQGLRLIYYSQIVNDFQKGDIAEGYSVSREKKESFPLTVTSAQKNPTAFYLCASTSPRATEAFFGQGTRLTVV.

This clonotype was counted a few times. The chain is built from TRBV28 and TRBJ1-2; no clear D. In germline, CDR1 is MDHEN, CDR2 SYDVKM. CDR3 length equals 11 residues. Trimming left V 6 bases short and J 8 bases short, with 10 bases between. CDR3 protein: CASSVHGGYTF. The CDR3 bases are TGTGCCAGCAGCGTACACGGAGGCTACACCTTC.

This clonotype was observed a few times. The chain links TRBV15 to TRBJ1-5, with TRBD1 as a possible D gene (5 bases). V was cut by 0 bases and J by 8 bases, with 14 bases left in between. CDR1 LNHNV and CDR2 YYDKDF come from the germline V gene (reference sequence). The CDR3 has 15 amino acids. The CDR3 nucleotides read TGTGCCACCAGCAGAGAGACAGCCGAAGTTGAGCCCCAGCATTTT. This codes for CATSRETAEVEPQHF.

In this sample, this clonotype turned up a few times. The CDR3 DNA reads as TGTGCCAGCAGCTTAGCCCAGGAGGGGGGGCGAAATGAAAAACTGTTTTTT. It translates to CASSLAQEGGRNEKLFF. The chain joins TRBV11-2 to TRBJ1-4, with a tentative D call TRBD1 (6 bases). V was cut by 1 base and J by 5 bases, with 17 bases left in between. The CDR3 loop spans 17 amino acids. CDR1 is SGHAT, CDR2 FQNNGV, per germline.

The V gene is TRBV29-1, the J gene TRBJ1-2; no clear D gene. Trimming removed 4 bases from V and 0 bases from J, with 12 bases in between. CDR3 length: 14 amino acids. In germline, CDR1 is SQVTM, CDR2 ANQGSEA. The CDR3: CSVGPVKTNYGYTF. CDR3 in DNA: TGCAGCGTTGGGCCGGTAAAGACTAACTATGGCTACACCTTC.

The chain has TRBV2 and TRBJ2-6; D tentatively fits TRBD1 or TRBD2 (5 bases each). This CDR3 contains 15 residues. Deletions cut 4 bases from V and 2 bases from J, with 9 bases between. In germline, CDR1 is SNHLY, CDR2 FYNNEI. The CDR3 DNA sequence: TGTGCCAGCAGTGGTAGGGACGCTGGGGCCAACGTCCTGACTTTC. Residues: CASSGRDAGANVLTF.

The gene calls are TRBV7-6 and TRBJ1-1; weak D call: TRBD1 (5 bases). Trimming removed 0 bases from V and 2 bases from J, with 10 bases in between. This CDR3 is 15 amino acids long. Germline CDR1 SGHVS, CDR2 FNYEAQ. The CDR3 spells CASSLAIGVNTEAFF. CDR3 in DNA: TGTGCCAGCAGCTTAGCGATAGGGGTTAACACTGAAGCTTTCTTT.

This clonotype was counted once. The CDR3 does not close with the conserved phenylalanine or tryptophan, likely indicating a read error. The CDR3 sequence: CAITGVQGYEQYL. In nucleotides, the CDR3 is TGTGCCATCACCGGGGTCCAGGGCTACGAGCAGTACTTA. This chain links TRBV10-3 with TRBJ2-7, with D perhaps given as TRBD1 or TRBD2 (5 bases each). Trimming took 7 bases from V and 3 from J, leaving 13 bases between them. The CDR3 covers 13 residues. The V gene's germline CDR1 is ENHRY and CDR2 SYGVKD.

This clonotype has ten or more counts. The CDR3 DNA sequence: TGTGCCAGCAGCTTAGGGGTAGCGGGACCCTACGAGCAGTACTTC. This sequence encodes CASSLGVAGPYEQYF. The V gene is TRBV7-2, the J gene TRBJ2-7; 8 nucleotides agree with TRBD2. V trimming: 1 base; J trimming: 2 bases; junction bases outside the gene matches: 4. Germline CDR1 is SGHTA and CDR2 is FQGNSA. The CDR3 totals 15 residues.

A word on this clonotype: At one boundary the junction diverges from the germline segment, which might be a read error. The chain is built from TRBV2 and TRBJ2-1; TRBD2 agrees at 9 bases. The CDR3 has 12 residues. Germline-derived CDR1 and CDR2 are SNHLY and FYNNEI. The CDR3 bases are TGTGCCAGCAGGCCCGATAAGGCGGGAGGGATCTTC. The encoded protein is CASRPDKAGGIF.

This clonotype was counted a few times. The chain recombines TRBV28 with TRBJ2-7; TRBD1 is a possible D gene (5 bases). V was clipped by 1 base and J by 2 bases, with 12 bases between them. CDR1 is MDHEN, CDR2 SYDVKM, per germline. The CDR3 sequence is 15 residues long. The CDR3 region is CASSLSNDRTYEQYF. The CDR3 bases are TGTGCCAGCAGTTTATCAAATGACAGAACCTACGAGCAGTACTTC. The full variable domain, completed using reference TRBV28 and TRBJ2-7, is DVKVTQSSRYLVKRTGEKVFLECVQDMDHENMFWYRQDPGLGLRLIYFSYDVKMKEKGDIPEGYSVSREKKERFSLILESASTNQTSMYLCASSLSNDRTYEQYFGPGTRLTVT.

DNA of the CDR3: TGTGCCAGCAGTTTCCCCGGGGCGGGGAGCTCCTACGAGCAGTACTTC. Its translation: CASSFPGAGSSYEQYF. The V call is TRBV28, the J call TRBJ2-7; tentatively, D is TRBD2 (6 bases). Trimming took off 3 bases at V and 0 bases at J, with 15 bases between the two ends. Germline V gene sequence: CDR1 MDHEN, CDR2 SYDVKM. The CDR3 loop spans 16 amino acids.

In this sample, this clonotype turned up many times. CDR3 DNA: TGTGCCAGCATCAACACCCGTGGGGCTATTTTGTCCTATAATTCACCCCTCCACTTT. It encodes CASINTRGAILSYNSPLHF. V and J are TRBV7-8 and TRBJ1-6; D may be TRBD1 (5 bases). Germline V CDR1 and CDR2: SGHVS, FQNEAQ. This CDR3 contains 19 residues. Trimming took 7 bases from V and 1 from J, leaving 23 bases between them.

This chain links TRBV19 with TRBJ2-7, with unresolved D. Between the trimmed V and J ends, which lost 5 bases and 3 bases, there was a span of 11 bases. Germline CDR1 and CDR2: LNHDA and SQIVND (reference sequence). The CDR3 is 13 amino acids. The CDR3 region has the DNA TGTGCCAGTAGTCCGGACGCCTACTACGAGCAGTACTTC. This encodes CASSPDAYYEQYF. Complete variable domain (other parts from reference TRBV19 and TRBJ2-7): DGGITQSPKYLFRKEGQNVTLSCEQNLNHDAMYWYRQDPGQGLRLIYYSQIVNDFQKGDIAEGYSVSREKKESFPLTVTSAQKNPTAFYLCASSPDAYYEQYFGPGTRLTVT.

V gene TRBV28 combines with J gene TRBJ2-3, with 8 bases fitting TRBD1. The germline V gene encodes CDR1 MDHEN and CDR2 SYDVKM. The V and J ends lost 6 bases and 0 bases, in that order; junction bases with no gene match: 8. The CDR3 extends over 16 amino acids. The DNA of the CDR3 is TGTGCCAGCAGAAAAGACAGGGGTACTAGCACAGATACGCAGTATTTT. The encoded protein is CASRKDRGTSTDTQYF.

The chain is built from TRBV4-2 and TRBJ1-5, with D maybe TRBD1 (5 bases). Trimming cost V 2 bases and J 2 bases, with 22 bases left between them. This CDR3 contains 19 residues. Germline V lookup: CDR1 LGHNA, CDR2 YNFKEQ. In DNA form, the CDR3 reads TGTGCCAGCAGCCAATATCCTATCACCGCAGGGATCGGCAATCAGCCCCAGCATTTT. It codes for CASSQYPITAGIGNQPQHF.

This clonotype was seen a handful of times. The rearrangement joins TRBV10-3 to TRBJ2-6, with D possibly TRBD1 on 6 matching bases. The CDR3 is 16 amino acids. Germline CDR1 ENHRY, CDR2 SYGVKD. V was trimmed by 6 bases and J by 1 base, leaving 13 bases between them. The DNA of the CDR3 is TGTGCCATCAGCGGCAGGGGAGCTTCTGGGGCCAACGTCCTGACTTTC. Translated: CAISGRGASGANVLTF.

The chain couples TRBV19 to TRBJ1-5; unclear D gene. CDR3 length equals 14 residues. V dropped 6 bases and J dropped 4 bases, with 13 bases sitting between them. Germline V lookup: CDR1 LNHDA, CDR2 SQIVND (reference sequence). In DNA form, the CDR3 reads TGTGCCAGTAGAACGATCAACAGAAATCAGCCCCAGCATTTT. This encodes CASRTINRNQPQHF.

The sample holds a few counts of this clonotype. V is TRBV7-9 and J is TRBJ2-7; TRBD1 matches at 10 bases. CDR3 length: 16 residues. Germline V CDR1 and CDR2: SEHNR, FQNEAQ (reference sequence). J was trimmed by 4 bases and V by 4 bases; bases with no gene match: 10. The CDR3 here is CASSSGQGDSRYEQYF. CDR3 bases: TGTGCCAGCAGCTCTGGACAGGGGGACAGCCGTTACGAGCAGTACTTC.